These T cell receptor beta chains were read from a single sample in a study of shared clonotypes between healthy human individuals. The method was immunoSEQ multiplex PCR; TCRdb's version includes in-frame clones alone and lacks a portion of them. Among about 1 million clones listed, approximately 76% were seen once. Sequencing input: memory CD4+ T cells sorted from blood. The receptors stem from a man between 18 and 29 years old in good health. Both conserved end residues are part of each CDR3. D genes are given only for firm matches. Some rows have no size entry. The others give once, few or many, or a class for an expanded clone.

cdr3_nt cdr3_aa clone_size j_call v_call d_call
TGTGCCAGCAGCCTGGACCCCACCGGGGAGCTGTTTTTT CASSLDPTGELFF NA TRBJ2-2 TRBV5-4 NA
TGTGCCAGCAGTTTAGTACCGACAGGGAATAACGAGCAGTACTTC CASSLVPTGNNEQYF many TRBJ2-7 TRBV27 TRBD1
TGTGCCAGCACCCGGACAGGGAAGAACTCTGGCTACACCTTC CASTRTGKNSGYTF NA TRBJ1-2 TRBV28 TRBD1
TGTGCCAGCAGGGAGAACACAGATACGCAGTATTTT CASRENTDTQYF NA TRBJ2-3 TRBV6-1 NA
TGTGCCTGGAGTGGCCAAAGTATCGGGGAGCTGTTTTTT CAWSGQSIGELFF NA TRBJ2-2 TRBV30 NA
TGTGCCAGCAGCTTAAACTTCGCCGGGGAGCTGTTTTTT CASSLNFAGELFF NA TRBJ2-2 TRBV11-2 NA
TGCAGCGTCGAGAGGAACACTGAAGCTTTCTTT CSVERNTEAFF NA TRBJ1-1 TRBV29-1 NA
TGCGCCAGCAGCTTGGGGCGGGACACAGATACGCAGTATTTT CASSLGRDTDTQYF NA TRBJ2-3 TRBV5-1 NA
TGTGCCAGCAGAACAGGGACCTCCTACGAGCAGTACTTC CASRTGTSYEQYF few TRBJ2-7 TRBV27 NA
TGTGCCAGCAGCGAGAAGGGGGACTACCAAGACAATGAGCAGTTCTTC CASSEKGDYQDNEQFF NA TRBJ2-1 TRBV9 NA
TGTGCCAGCTCACCAGGGGGCCCGAACGGGGAGCTGTTTTTT CASSPGGPNGELFF NA TRBJ2-2 TRBV18 NA
TGTGCCAGCAGCCCGGGATCAGTGCCGGACACCATATATTTT CASSPGSVPDTIYF NA TRBJ1-3 TRBV11-3 NA
TGCGCCAGCAGCCCGGCGGGGGGGACATACGAGCAGTACTTC CASSPAGGTYEQYF NA TRBJ2-7 TRBV4-1 TRBD2
TGTGCCAGCAGCCTAGCGGGGGGGGTTTACGAGCAGTACTTC CASSLAGGVYEQYF NA TRBJ2-7 TRBV2 TRBD2
TGTGCCAGCAGTTTAGGACTTCGAGCATCGGAGCAGTTCTTC CASSLGLRASEQFF few TRBJ2-1 TRBV28 NA
TGTGCCAGCTCAGGTCTGAACACTGAAGCTTTCTTT CASSGLNTEAFF few TRBJ1-1 TRBV18 NA
TGTGCCAGCAGAAGGGACAGCCTCTACGAGCAGTACTTC CASRRDSLYEQYF NA TRBJ2-7 TRBV28 TRBD1
TGCGCCAGCAGCCAGATGGGGGGTCAGCCCTACAATGAGCAGTTCTTC CASSQMGGQPYNEQFF NA TRBJ2-1 TRBV4-1 NA
TGTGCCAGCCGGAGGACAGAAAATTCACCCCTCCACTTT CASRRTENSPLHF NA TRBJ1-6 TRBV6-1 NA
TGTGCCAGCAGTTACCCGACGACAGGGGAAAACTACGAGCAGTACTTC CASSYPTTGENYEQYF few TRBJ2-7 TRBV6-6 TRBD1